Only a few counts were recorded for the clone carrying this T cell receptor (beta chain). As yet, its antigen is unknown. These data belong to a study of post-analysis software for immune sequencing data. For the study at large: Multiple sclerosis in the patients followed relapsing-remitting, secondary progressive and progressive-relapsing courses. Study-wide findings and caveats: Strong co-clustering by F measure was evident for samples that had been prepared in the same batch. TRBV5-6, TRBV5-1 and TRBV20-1 belonged to a set of roughly five TRBV segments that were more frequent in patients than controls.

Unique molecular identifiers featured in each of the TCR beta cDNA libraries. TCRdb analysed the PCR reads with MiXCR anew, one entry per CDR3 protein. The sample contains around 200,000 distinct CDR3 sequences, approximately 30% of which appear only once. This CDR3 is built from 16 residues. Germline CDR1 MDHEN, CDR2 SYDVKM. V dropped 5 bases and J dropped 5 bases, with 21 bases sitting between them. This clonotype was sampled from a girl aged 2-17 years with multiple sclerosis. The sequencing input was blood. This rearrangement joins TRBV28 to TRBJ1-2; D ambiguous. The CDR3 sequence is CASSPPDALEGYGYTF. CDR3 bases: TGTGCCAGCAGTCCCCCGGACGCCCTCGAAGGTTATGGCTACACCTTC.